This T cell receptor beta chain was sequenced for a study of blood T cell repertoires in COVID-19. The length of the CDR3 is 16 residues. The V gene's germline CDR1 is MNHEY and CDR2 SMNVEV (reference sequence). The V gene end was trimmed by 8 bases and the J gene end by 4 bases; junction bases not matched to a gene: 13. How the authors handled the data: Scientists estimated how many nucleated cells there were by amplifying reference gene primers. Generated by immunoSEQ multiplex PCR, the TCRdb table keeps only in-frame clones and is missing some. The V and J calls and the clone size are those of that table, but D and trimming were determined from the DNA. The sample contains approximately 250,000 clones, about 87% of which appear only once.

The origin of this receptor is a woman in her thirties or forties with acute COVID-19. The sample consisted of PBMCs or T cells enriched from blood (not recorded which). This sequence joins TRBV27 and TRBJ2-1, with 8 nucleotides matching TRBD2. The DNA for the CDR3 is TGTGCCAGCGGGGGCCTTCGCGGGAGGAATTACAATGAGCAGTTCTTC. It yields the protein CASGGLRGRNYNEQFF.